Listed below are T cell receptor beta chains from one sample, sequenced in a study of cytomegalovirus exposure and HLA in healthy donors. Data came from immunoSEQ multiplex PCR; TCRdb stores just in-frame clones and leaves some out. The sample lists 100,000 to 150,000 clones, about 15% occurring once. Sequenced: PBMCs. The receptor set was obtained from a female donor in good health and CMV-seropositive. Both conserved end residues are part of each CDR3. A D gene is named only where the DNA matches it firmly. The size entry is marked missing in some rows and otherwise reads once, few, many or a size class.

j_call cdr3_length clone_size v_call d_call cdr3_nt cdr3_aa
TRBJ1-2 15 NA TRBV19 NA TGTGCCAGTAGTATACCTGGAGGGACCACTTATGGCTACACCTTC CASSIPGGTTYGYTF
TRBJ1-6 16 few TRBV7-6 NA TGTGCCAGCAGCGCGAGACAGGTCTCCTATAATTCACCCCTCCACTTT CASSARQVSYNSPLHF
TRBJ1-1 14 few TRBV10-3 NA TGTGCCATCAGTGATCCAGGAATGAACACTGAAGCTTTCTTT CAISDPGMNTEAFF
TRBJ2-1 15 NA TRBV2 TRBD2 TGTGCCAGCAGGGGACTAGCGGGAGGGCCTAGTGAGCAGTTCTTC CASRGLAGGPSEQFF
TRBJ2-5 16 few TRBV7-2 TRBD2 TGTGCCAGCAGCACCCAGAGCGGGAGAGGGGAAGAGACCCAGTACTTC CASSTQSGRGEETQYF
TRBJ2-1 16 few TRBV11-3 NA TGTGCCAGCAGCTTAGGATTTGACCGGCGGGGCAATGAGCAGTTCTTC CASSLGFDRRGNEQFF
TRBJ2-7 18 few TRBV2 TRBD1 TGTGCCAGCAGTGGTAATTTGTTGGGACAGGGAGCATCCTACGAGCAGTACTTC CASSGNLLGQGASYEQYF
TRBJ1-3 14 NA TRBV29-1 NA TGCAGCGTTGTTGGGACACCCTCTGGAAACACCATATATTTT CSVVGTPSGNTIYF
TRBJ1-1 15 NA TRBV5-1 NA TGCGCCAGCAGCTTGTTCGTTGAGTCCAACACTGAAGCTTTCTTT CASSLFVESNTEAFF
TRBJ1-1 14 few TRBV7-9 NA TGTGCCAGCAGCTTAATGGGCATTGGTACTGAAGCTTTCTTT CASSLMGIGTEAFF
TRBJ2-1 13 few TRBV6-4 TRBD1 TGTGCCAGCAGCTGGACAGGGGACAATGAGCAGTTCTTC CASSWTGDNEQFF
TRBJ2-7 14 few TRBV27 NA TGTGCCAGCAGTTTGACGGGAAGCTCCTACGAGCAGTACTTC CASSLTGSSYEQYF
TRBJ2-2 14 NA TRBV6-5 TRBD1 TGTGCCAGCAATAGACAGGGGGTTCACGGGGAGCTGTTTTTT CASNRQGVHGELFF
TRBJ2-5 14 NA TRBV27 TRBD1 TGTGCCAGCAGTAGACAGGGGTGGGGGGAGACCCAGTACTTC CASSRQGWGETQYF
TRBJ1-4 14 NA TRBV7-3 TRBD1 TGTGCCAGCAGGGGGACAGGGTACGAAGAAAAACTGTTTTTT CASRGTGYEEKLFF
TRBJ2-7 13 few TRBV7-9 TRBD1 TGTGCCAGCAGCCTTTACCAGGGGGACGAGCAGTACTTC CASSLYQGDEQYF
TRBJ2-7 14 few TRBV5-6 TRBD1 TGTGCCAGCACCACAGGGGCGGAGTCCTACGAGCAGTACTTC CASTTGAESYEQYF
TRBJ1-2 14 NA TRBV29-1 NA TGCAGCGTTTTAAAAAACAGGGATAACTATGGCTACACCTTC CSVLKNRDNYGYTF
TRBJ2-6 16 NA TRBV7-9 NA TGTGCCAGCAGCTCCGGGGGAGACTCTGGGGCCAACGTCCTGACTTTC CASSSGGDSGANVLTF
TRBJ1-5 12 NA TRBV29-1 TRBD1 TGCAGCGCAACAGGGGTTGGGCAGCCCCAGCATTTT CSATGVGQPQHF
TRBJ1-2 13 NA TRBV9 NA TGTGCCAGCAGCGTAGTTCAGGGCGACGGCTACACCTTC CASSVVQGDGYTF
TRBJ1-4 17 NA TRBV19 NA TGTGCCAGTAGATCCCGTCTCGCGGGAGCAACTAATGAAAAACTGTTTTTT CASRSRLAGATNEKLFF
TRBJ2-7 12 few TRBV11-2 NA TGTGCCAGCAGCTTATTCGGGTACGAGCAGTACTTC CASSLFGYEQYF
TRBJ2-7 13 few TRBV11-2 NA TGTGCCAGCAGCCCGGGACACCCCTACGAGCAGTACTTC CASSPGHPYEQYF
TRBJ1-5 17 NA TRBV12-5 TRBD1 TGTGCTAGTGCCTTTGGTACAGGGACAGAACCCTATCAGCCCCAGCATTTT CASAFGTGTEPYQPQHF
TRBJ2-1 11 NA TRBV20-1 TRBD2 TGCAGCACCGGGACTAGGCTGGTCCAGTTCTTC CSTGTRLVQFF
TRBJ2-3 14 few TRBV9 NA TGTGCCAGCAGCGTCGACAGGAGTCCAGATACGCAGTATTTT CASSVDRSPDTQYF
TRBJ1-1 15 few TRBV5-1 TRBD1 TGCGCCAGCAGAGCAGGGGGAGGCATGAACACTGAAGCTTTCTTT CASRAGGGMNTEAFF
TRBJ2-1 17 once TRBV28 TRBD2 TGTGCCAGCAGTACTAAATATAGCGGGTATTCCTACAATGAGCAGTTCTTC CASSTKYSGYSYNEQFF
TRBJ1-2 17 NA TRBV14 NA TGTGCCAGCAGCCAAGATATGACCAGGGCGGTTTTCTATGGCTACACCTTC CASSQDMTRAVFYGYTF
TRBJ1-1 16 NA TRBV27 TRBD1 TGTGCCAGCAGTCCTCGACAGGGGGCGGCGTACACTGAAGCTTTCTTT CASSPRQGAAYTEAFF
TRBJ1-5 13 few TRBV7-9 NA TGTGCCAGCAGCTCCCAGGGTAGCCAGCCCCAGCATTTT CASSSQGSQPQHF
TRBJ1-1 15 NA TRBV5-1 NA TGCGCCAGCAGCACTATCCAGGGGAACACTGCTGAAGCTTTCTTT CASSTIQGNTAEAFF
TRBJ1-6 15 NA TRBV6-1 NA TGTGCCAGCAGTGACCGGGGCTCCTATAATTCACCCCTCCACTTT CASSDRGSYNSPLHF
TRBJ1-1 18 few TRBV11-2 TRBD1 TGTGCCAGCAGCTTTACCGTTCGACAGGGTTGGTTGGACACTGAAGCTTTCTTT CASSFTVRQGWLDTEAFF
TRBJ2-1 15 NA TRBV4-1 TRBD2 TGCGCCAGCAGCCAAGTAGGGACTAGCCCCAATGAGCAGTTCTTC CASSQVGTSPNEQFF
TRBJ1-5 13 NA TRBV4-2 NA TGTGCCAGCAGCCAAGGACTTAAACAGCCCCAGCATTTT CASSQGLKQPQHF
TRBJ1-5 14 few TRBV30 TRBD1 TGTGCCTGGAGTGGGAAACAGGGGCGTCAGCCCCAGCATTTT CAWSGKQGRQPQHF
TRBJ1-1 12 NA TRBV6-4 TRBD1 TGTGCCAGCAGTCCCGGGACAGGGTACGCTTTCTTT CASSPGTGYAFF
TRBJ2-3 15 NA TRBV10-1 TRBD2 TGCGCCAGCAGCGGGACTAGCGGGTCCACAGATACGCAGTATTTT CASSGTSGSTDTQYF
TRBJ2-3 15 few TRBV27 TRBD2 TGTGCCAGCAGTAGCGGGGGGGCTAGCACAGATACGCAGTATTTT CASSSGGASTDTQYF
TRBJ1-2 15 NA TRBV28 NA TGTGCCAGCAGTTTACTAGGACAGTTAGTCTATGGCTACACCTTC CASSLLGQLVYGYTF
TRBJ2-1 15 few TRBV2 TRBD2 TGTGCCAGCACGCGGCGGGAGGGCCTAAGCAATGAGCAGTTCTTC CASTRREGLSNEQFF
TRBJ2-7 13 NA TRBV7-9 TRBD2 TGTGCCAGCAGCGCACTAGCGGGATGGGAGCAGTACTTC CASSALAGWEQYF
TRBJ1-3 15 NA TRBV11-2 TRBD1 TGTGCCAGCAGCCACGGGACAGGGGGTAGGGACACCATATATTTT CASSHGTGGRDTIYF
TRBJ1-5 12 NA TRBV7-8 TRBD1 TGTGCCAGCAGCCCCGACAGGGGCCCCCAGCATTTT CASSPDRGPQHF
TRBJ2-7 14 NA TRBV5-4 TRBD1 TGTGCCAGCAGCTTGGGGACAGGGTTCTACGAGCAGTACTTC CASSLGTGFYEQYF
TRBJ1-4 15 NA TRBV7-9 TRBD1 TGTGCCAGCAGCTTATTAGACAGGGCCTTGGTAAAACTGTTTTTT CASSLLDRALVKLFF
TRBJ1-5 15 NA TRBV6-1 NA TGTGCCAGCAGGGACGGGGAAGGTAGCAATCAGCCCCAGCATTTT CASRDGEGSNQPQHF
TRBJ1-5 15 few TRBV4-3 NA TGCGCCAGCAGCCAAGCGTGGTCGGGTAATCAGCCCCAGCATTTT CASSQAWSGNQPQHF
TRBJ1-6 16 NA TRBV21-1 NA TGTGCCAGCAGCCCATACCAGGGGGTTGGGAATTCACCCCTCCACTTT CASSPYQGVGNSPLHF
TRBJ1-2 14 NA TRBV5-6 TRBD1 TGTGCCAGCAGCTTTCAGGGACAGGGATCTGGCTACACCTTC CASSFQGQGSGYTF
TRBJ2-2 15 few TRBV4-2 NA TGTGCCAGCAGACAGTCTAACACTTACACCGGGGAGCTGTTTTTT CASRQSNTYTGELFF
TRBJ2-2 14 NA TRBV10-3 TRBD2 TGTGCCATACGGACTAGCGCGGCCACCGGGGAGCTGTTTTTT CAIRTSAATGELFF